Each of the 3 T cell receptor beta chains below was sequenced from the same sample in a study of blood T cell repertoires in COVID-19. Assay used: immunoSEQ multiplex PCR; TCRdb lists only in-frame clones, some missing. The sample contains approximately 110,000 clones, approximately 84% of which appear only once. The material sequenced was peripheral blood. Receptors originate from a human donor in a cohort sampled during active COVID-19.

The rearrangement uses TRBV27 and TRBJ1-4, with 9 bases lining up with TRBD1. The CDR3 runs to 14 residues. Trimming cost V 6 bases and J 14 bases; bases outside gene matches: 13. Germline assignment: CDR1 MNHEY and CDR2 SMNVEV (reference sequence). DNA for the CDR3: TGTGCCAGCAGCCCCCAGACAGGGGGAGCGGGGCTGTTTTTT. Residues: CASSPQTGGAGLFF.

This sequence joins TRBV4-1 and TRBJ2-7, with D possibly being TRBD2 (6 bases). V lost 0 bases to trimming and J lost 6 bases, with 12 bases between them. This CDR3 has 14 amino acids. CDR1 is MGHRA and CDR2 is YSYEKL in the germline V gene. CDR3 in DNA: TGCGCCAGCAGCCAAGATCTTATGGGAGGCGAGCAGTACTTC. It specifies CASSQDLMGGEQYF.

This clone has a count of ten or more. V gene TRBV7-9 combines with J gene TRBJ1-5; D uncertain. Germline CDR1 reads SEHNR; CDR2 reads FQNEAQ (reference sequence). V shed 3 bases and J shed 0 bases, with 9 bases lying between them. The CDR3 totals 15 residues. CDR3 DNA: TGTGCCAGCAGCTTGGGCGGGAATAGCAATCAGCCCCAGCATTTT. It yields the protein CASSLGGNSNQPQHF.